This T cell receptor (beta chain) is from a study of OX40 agonist ivuxolimab in advanced cancers. This clone appeared once. TCRdb keeps only in-frame clones here, not all; method: immunoSEQ multiplex PCR. The sample includes roughly 38,000 clones, approximately 82% seen only once; the top ten take about 2%. This TCR was recovered from an adult with an advanced solid tumor such as melanoma, head and neck, liver or kidney cancer. The source was CD4+ or CD8+ T cells sorted from blood, collected in a trial of the OX40 agonist ivuxolimab.

CDR3: CASSLEGGGTEAFF. The CDR3 nucleotides are TGTGCCAGCAGCTTAGAGGGGGGCGGAACTGAAGCTTTCTTT. The chain couples TRBV7-3 to TRBJ1-1; tentative D call: TRBD1 (6 bases). The germline V gene has CDR1 SGHTA and CDR2 FQGTGA. Trimming shortened V by 2 bases and J by 5 bases, and 12 bases separated the two germline ends. The CDR3 is 14 amino acids. The full variable domain, its missing parts supplied by reference TRBV7-3 and TRBJ1-1, is GAGVSQTPSNKVTEKGKYVELRCDPISGHTALYWYRQSLGQGPEFLIYFQGTGAADDSGLPNDRFFAVRPEGSVSTLKIQRTERGDSAVYLCASSLEGGGTEAFFGQGTRLTVV.